This is a list of T cell receptor beta chains from one sample in a study of control samples from healthy donors and cancer patients. Assay: immunoSEQ multiplex PCR; the TCRdb copy retains only in-frame clones and omits some. The data show some 99,000 clones, 90% seen once. Sample: blood. Receptors originate from a human donor in good health. The donor label of this sample is uncertain. Both conserved end residues are part of each CDR3. D genes are given only for firm matches. Clone size is shown for a subset of rows, as once, few, many or a class of expanded clone.

d_call	j_call	cdr3_length	clone_size	v_call	cdr3_nt	cdr3_aa
.	TRBJ1-5	16	.	TRBV19	TGTGCCAGTAGTGCCGTATCCTCATATAGCAATCAGCCCCAGCATTTT	CASSAVSSYSNQPQHF
.	TRBJ1-2	17	.	TRBV19	TGTGCCACTACCCCTTTAGTTGGACTCCAAGAGGACTATGGCTACACCTTC	CATTPLVGLQEDYGYTF
TRBD1	TRBJ1-6	14	few	TRBV28	TGTGCCAGCAGTTACAGGGGGCAACCTTCACCCCTCCACTTT	CASSYRGQPSPLHF
TRBD1	TRBJ2-3	15	.	TRBV19	TGTGCCAGTAGGCCAACAGGGGGCTACACAGATACGCAGTATTTT	CASRPTGGYTDTQYF
TRBD1	TRBJ1-4	13	.	TRBV28	TGTGCCAGCAGTTGGGGACAGTCCGAAAAACTGTTTTTT	CASSWGQSEKLFF
TRBD1	TRBJ1-2	17	once	TRBV18	TGTGCCAGCTCACTGGGACAGGGGGGAGTTTACGGCTATGGCTACACCTTC	CASSLGQGGVYGYGYTF
.	TRBJ1-2	14	.	TRBV4-1	TGCGCCAGCAGCCAAGTGGGTAGCCGGGATGGCTACACCTTC	CASSQVGSRDGYTF
.	TRBJ1-6	12	.	TRBV5-8	TGTGCCAGCAGCTTGGAGGTATCACCCCTCCACTTT	CASSLEVSPLHF
.	TRBJ1-3	17	.	TRBV4-3	TGCGCCAGCAGCCAGGAAAGAAGGGCCGCCTTGGGAAACACCATATATTTT	CASSQERRAALGNTIYF
TRBD1	TRBJ1-4	15	once	TRBV19	TGTGCCAGTAGTACTCGACAGGGGGATAATGAAAAACTGTTTTTT	CASSTRQGDNEKLFF
.	TRBJ1-3	16	.	TRBV15	TGTGCCACCAGCAGAGTGGTTGCCAGCTCTGGAAACACCATATATTTT	CATSRVVASSGNTIYF
.	TRBJ1-6	13	.	TRBV12-3/TRBV12-4	TGTGCCAGCAGTTCACAGGTGGATTCACCCCTCCACTTT	CASSSQVDSPLHF
.	TRBJ1-3	15	.	TRBV6-5	TGTGCCAGCACAACAGGAGCGAACTCTGGAAACACCATATATTTT	CASTTGANSGNTIYF
TRBD1	TRBJ2-5	15	few	TRBV5-1	TGCGCCAGCACCGCCGGGACAGGGACTCAAGAGACCCAGTACTTC	CASTAGTGTQETQYF
.	TRBJ1-2	10	few	TRBV3-1/TRBV3-2	TGTGCCAGCGGACGGACAGACGTACTCTTC	CASGRTDVLF
.	TRBJ1-3	17	.	TRBV18	TGTGCCAGCTCACCACCGCTAGCCGTACATTCTGGAAACACCATATATTTT	CASSPPLAVHSGNTIYF
.	TRBJ1-4	14	.	TRBV6-5	TGTGCCAGCAGGCCGACTCCGGGGGGTGAAAAACTGTTTTTT	CASRPTPGGEKLFF
.	TRBJ2-2	14	.	TRBV10-2	TGCGCCAGCTCCGGCAGGGCCTCCACCGGGGAGCTGTTTTTT	CASSGRASTGELFF
.	TRBJ1-6	13	.	TRBV5-6	TGTGCCAGCAGCCCCCGACAGGTTTTTCCCCTCCACTTT	CASSPRQVFPLHF
.	TRBJ2-1	11	few	TRBV5-6	TGTGCCAGCAGCCTGGGGAATGAGCAGTTCTTC	CASSLGNEQFF
.	TRBJ1-5	12	once	TRBV12-3/TRBV12-4	TGTGCCAGCAGGGAGGGGTTTCAGCCCCAGCATTTT	CASREGFQPQHF
.	TRBJ2-2	14	.	TRBV3-1/TRBV3-2	TGTGCCAGCAGCCAAGATCGCAGGGCCGGGGAGCTGTTTTTT	CASSQDRRAGELFF
.	TRBJ1-5	14	.	TRBV7-2	TGTGCCAGCAGCACGCGGTCAGGCAATCAGCCCCAGCATTTT	CASSTRSGNQPQHF
.	TRBJ1-1	14	.	TRBV5-1	TGCGCCAGCAGTCGGGACCTCCTAAACACTGAAGCTTTCTTT	CASSRDLLNTEAFF
.	TRBJ1-1	12	.	TRBV10-2	TGCGCCAGCGCGGGACAGAACACTGAAGCTTTCTTT	CASAGQNTEAFF
.	TRBJ1-1	14	once	TRBV3-1/TRBV3-2	TGTGCCAGCAGCCAAGATGGGGGGAACACTGAAGCTTTCTTT	CASSQDGGNTEAFF
.	TRBJ2-3	15	.	TRBV13	TGTGCCAGCAGCGGCAGGGCTCTTTCCACAGATACGCAGTATTTT	CASSGRALSTDTQYF
.	TRBJ1-2	15	.	TRBV5-1	TGCGCCAGCAGCTTGGATGCCGGGAGTACAAGCGGCTACACCTTC	CASSLDAGSTSGYTF
.	TRBJ1-2	16	few	TRBV7-8	TGTGCCAGCTCGTGGATGGGGTCCGGCGGGAACTATGGCTACACCTTC	CASSWMGSGGNYGYTF
.	TRBJ2-2	12	few	TRBV11-2	TGTGCCAGCAGCGATGACAGCGGGGAGCTGTTTTTT	CASSDDSGELFF
.	TRBJ1-5	15	.	TRBV6-5	TGTGCCAGCAGGATCGGATTATCTAGCAATCAGCCCCAGCATTTT	CASRIGLSSNQPQHF
.	TRBJ1-4	16	.	TRBV10-3	TGTGCCATCAGTGAGTGGGAGGGCTCAACTAATGAAAAACTGTTTTTT	CAISEWEGSTNEKLFF
.	TRBJ1-1	15	.	TRBV19	TGTGCCAGTACCCCCCCAACTTCGGAGAACACTGAAGCTTTCTTT	CASTPPTSENTEAFF
.	TRBJ1-3	14	.	TRBV30	TGTGCCTGGAGGGCCCGGGGGGAAGGAAACACCATATATTTT	CAWRARGEGNTIYF
.	TRBJ1-2	14	.	TRBV12-2	TGTGCAAGTCGAAGACACCTTCCTAACTATGGCTACACCTTC	CASRRHLPNYGYTF
TRBD2	TRBJ2-3	17	once	TRBV3-1/TRBV3-2	TGTGCCAGCAGCCAAATCCTTGGCGGGGGGAGCGCAGATACGCAGTATTTT	CASSQILGGGSADTQYF
.	TRBJ1-1	15	.	TRBV7-2	TGTGCCAGCAGCTTAAACGGGGGGCAGGGCACTGAAGCTTTCTTT	CASSLNGGQGTEAFF
TRBD1	TRBJ2-3	16	.	TRBV4-1	TGCGCCAGCAGCCACCTGACAGGGCACGCACCAGATACGCAGTATTTT	CASSHLTGHAPDTQYF
.	TRBJ2-2	15	.	TRBV9	TGTGCCAGCAGCTCTCGGGACTCCTACACCGGGGAGCTGTTTTTT	CASSSRDSYTGELFF
.	TRBJ1-3	13	.	TRBV4-2	TGTGCCAGCAGGGGTTTGGCGGGAAACACCATATATTTT	CASRGLAGNTIYF
TRBD1	TRBJ1-2	14	.	TRBV9	TGTGCCAGCAGCGGTCAGGGGGCGCGATATGGCTACACCTTC	CASSGQGARYGYTF
TRBD1	TRBJ1-5	12	.	TRBV6-5	TGTGCCAGCCGACAGGGCTGGCAGCCCCAGCATTTT	CASRQGWQPQHF
TRBD1	TRBJ1-2	18	.	TRBV2	TGTGCCACCGATCTCAAGCGGGACAGCCGACTCCGAGCTTATGGCTACACCTTC	CATDLKRDSRLRAYGYTF
.	TRBJ1-1	13	.	TRBV27	TGTGCCAGCAGTTCCCCTCGGAACACTGAAGCTTTCTTT	CASSSPRNTEAFF
TRBD1	TRBJ2-2	17	.	TRBV18	TGTGCCAGCTCACGCATAGGACAGGGGGCAGACACCGGGGAGCTGTTTTTT	CASSRIGQGADTGELFF
.	TRBJ1-1	12	.	TRBV29-1	TGCAGCGTCGCCGGAAACGGGCTTGAAGCTTTCTTT	CSVAGNGLEAFF
TRBD1	TRBJ1-5	13	.	TRBV6-5	TGTGCCAGCAGCTTGACAGGGGTGGAGCCCCAGCATTTT	CASSLTGVEPQHF
.	TRBJ1-1	13	.	TRBV10-3	TGTGCCATCAGCCGAGCCTGGCAGACTGAAGCTTTCTTT	CAISRAWQTEAFF
TRBD2	TRBJ2-3	16	.	TRBV11-2	TGTGCCAGCAGCTTGGGGACTAGCGGTGTCCGAGATACGCAGTATTTT	CASSLGTSGVRDTQYF
.	TRBJ2-5	13	.	TRBV7-9	TGTGCCAGCAGCTTAAGCCCGCAAGAGACCCAGTACTTC	CASSLSPQETQYF
.	TRBJ1-4	15	once	TRBV7-2	TGTGCCAGCAGCTTAGGTCGTCTAAAGAATGAAAAACTGTTTTTT	CASSLGRLKNEKLFF